This T cell receptor beta chain was obtained from a study of shared clonotypes between healthy human individuals (dated by TCRdb to about 2020). Study-wide context: The cohort comprised two women and a few men aged 18 to 49 years. To estimate repertoire size and how much clonotypes are shared between individuals, the study performed deep sequencing of blood TCR repertoires from about five healthy adults. Different laboratories and diverse techniques were used to prepare libraries and sequence TCR repertoires, to increase sequencing depth and limit assay-specific biases. Each donor's leukapheresis produced roughly between roughly 0.9 and 9 billion PBMCs. For each donor, CD4 naive and CD4 memory were each run on three plates, CD8 naive on two plates, and CD8 memory on one plate.

Donors were healthy HIV-negative adults with no recently reported acute infections or vaccinations. All donors were Caucasian adults living in Nashville, Tennessee, USA. CD4+ T cells were enriched through magnetic negative selection, after which naive cells were positively selected on CD45RA and the remaining negative fraction served as the memory subset. Blood was obtained by leukapheresis, after which PBMCs were separated by Ficoll-Histopaque density gradient centrifugation and cryopreserved in liquid nitrogen vapor phase. Analytical flow cytometry was used to check the purity and quantity of each magnetically sorted T cell population. Each sorted fraction had its genomic DNA isolated and then quantified by UV absorbance on a Nanodrop 2000c. The study at large found these results: The genetic and exposure-history diversity represented was limited by the small number of donors. Rarefaction of sorted-subset datasets indicated incomplete sequencing despite the large sequencing depth. Larger estimated clonotype richness was generally found for naive subsets than for memory subsets. When a handful of donors were compared, the shared fraction of clonotypes was approximately 5% for naive CD4, approximately 3.3% for naive CD8, 2.3% for memory CD4, and 0.35% to 0.4% for memory CD8. Clonotypes shared by all four sorted-subset donors showed higher generation probabilities than non-shared clonotypes. Based on pairwise subsampling, the degree of clonotype sharing among donors was expected to be affected by sequencing depth. Sampling was restricted to blood, and TCR repertoires in tissue are likely to differ from TCR repertoires in blood.

Concerning this clone itself: This clone's antigen is unknown. Per-base quality was not reported, and no clone a single base away is much larger than it.

Using the deep immunoSEQ assay, TCR CDR3 regions were amplified from genomic DNA by multiplex PCR. Extracted genomic DNA from each cell subset was distributed evenly across all wells of several immunoSEQ 96-well plates, and each plate was treated as a replicate. For sorted subsets, each replicate PCR was loaded with roughly 190 ng genomic DNA, equivalent to roughly 30,000 T cell genomes. Purified libraries were quantified with a Qubit 3.0 fluorometer, sized on a Bioanalyzer 2100, and re-quantified with the KAPA Library Quantification kit. Every immunoSEQ 96-well plate was sequenced on a separate single-read 150-cycle Illumina NextSeq 550 flow cell. The authors' pipeline ran thus. The immunoSEQ output contained only junctional sequences without quality scores, so filtering could not match that applied to full-length reads. Sequences were annotated with PyIR, a Python wrapper for IgBLAST v1.9, using IMGT germline references to assign V/J genes and CDR3. Reads were removed for weak V/J assignments (E-value above 1e-6), missing CDR3, stop codons, out-of-frame junctions, or ambiguous translated residues. V3J clonotypes were defined as sequences sharing the same inferred V gene, J gene, and CDR3 amino acid sequence. To compute the percentage overlap between repertoires, the number of shared unique clonotypes was divided by the size of the smaller repertoire. Repertoire richness was assessed with RTK rarefaction, the Chao1 estimator, and Recon v2.1 estimates of unobserved clonotypes. Generation probabilities were computed with OLGA for all TCRbeta clonotypes obtained by the gDNA method from a few donors. Held by TCRdb, this immuneACCESS table contains in-frame sequences only and omits some clones. Under half of the omission traces to an unresolved V gene where checked; the cause of the rest is unknown. V and J calls and clone size come straight from that table; D and trimming were deduced from the DNA. Counted in this sample were 2 million to 2.5 million clones; roughly 92% of them appeared once. Around 0.38% of the sample is in the top ten clones.

This clonotype was obtained from a man between 18 and 35 years old in good health. Some clones in this sample may be carry-over from other donors' samples. Sequences were obtained from naive CD4+ T cells from PBMCs. Interpreted using the paper, the cell subset or site label stands for: CD45RA+ positively selected.

The CDR3 sequence is CASSSLGQVNTEAFF. The nucleotides are TGTGCCAGCAGTTCCTTGGGTCAGGTGAACACTGAAGCTTTCTTT. The rearrangement joined TRBV6-5 to TRBJ1-1; a confident D gene designation cannot be given. The CDR1 and CDR2 encoded by the germline V gene are MNHEY and SVGAGI. Spanning cysteine to phenylalanine, the CDR3 consists of 15 amino acids. CDR3 DNA is the only sequence kept; it has 45 bases, read in frame from the first base. Trimming costs V 4 bases and J 0 bases, and their ends lie 12 bases apart.